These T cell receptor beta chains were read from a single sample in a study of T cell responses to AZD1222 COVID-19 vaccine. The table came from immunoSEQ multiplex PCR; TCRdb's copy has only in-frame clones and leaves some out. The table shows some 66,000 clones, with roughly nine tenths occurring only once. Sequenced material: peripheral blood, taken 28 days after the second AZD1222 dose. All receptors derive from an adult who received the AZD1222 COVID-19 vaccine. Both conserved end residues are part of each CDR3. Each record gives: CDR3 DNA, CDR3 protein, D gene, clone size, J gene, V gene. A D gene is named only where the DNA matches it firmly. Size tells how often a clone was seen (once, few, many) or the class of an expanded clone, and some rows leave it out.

TGCAGCGTTGGGGCCAAGGTGACCGGGGAGCTGTTTTTT,CSVGAKVTGELFF,NA,once,TRBJ2-2,TRBV29-1
TGCGCCAGCTCCCGCAGGACTAGCGGGACCCAGGAGCAGTTCTTC,CASSRRTSGTQEQFF,TRBD2,NA,TRBJ2-1,TRBV10-1
TGTGCCAGCTCACCGGGACTAGCGGGTTACAATGAGCAGTTCTTC,CASSPGLAGYNEQFF,TRBD2,NA,TRBJ2-1,TRBV18
TGTGCCAGCTCCGGACAGACCAGCAATCAGCCCCAGCATTTT,CASSGQTSNQPQHF,NA,NA,TRBJ1-5,TRBV2
TGTGCCAGCAGTGCGACAGGGGGAGTAAAACTGTTTTTT,CASSATGGVKLFF,TRBD1,NA,TRBJ1-4,TRBV14
TGTGCCAGCAGCCAATCGAGTCAGGCCTACGAGCAGTACTTC,CASSQSSQAYEQYF,NA,NA,TRBJ2-7,TRBV16
TGTGCCAGCAGCTTGGAGGACAATCAGCCCCAGCATTTT,CASSLEDNQPQHF,NA,once,TRBJ1-5,TRBV11-3
TGTGCCAGCAGCCTTTCGTCACGGCGGGAGGATACGCAGTATTTT,CASSLSSRREDTQYF,TRBD2,NA,TRBJ2-3,TRBV6-2/TRBV6-3
TGTGCCAGCAGTTGGAGAAAGAACACTGAAGCTTTCTTT,CASSWRKNTEAFF,NA,once,TRBJ1-1,TRBV6-5
TGTGCCACCAGTGAGCGGGGGTCCCTAAGTGAAGCTTTCTTT,CATSERGSLSEAFF,NA,NA,TRBJ1-1,TRBV24-1
TGTGCCAGCAGTTCCCCAGACGTATATTACGAGCAGTACTTC,CASSSPDVYYEQYF,NA,NA,TRBJ2-7,TRBV6-2/TRBV6-3
TGTGCCAGCAGCTTGCGAGATCAGCCCCAGCATTTT,CASSLRDQPQHF,NA,once,TRBJ1-5,TRBV5-8
TGTGCCACCAGCAAGAGACAGCTAGGGGTCACTGAAGCTTTCTTT,CATSKRQLGVTEAFF,NA,NA,TRBJ1-1,TRBV15
TGTGCCAGCAGTCCCCTTTACAGGGGTGAATCTGGCTACACCTTC,CASSPLYRGESGYTF,TRBD1,NA,TRBJ1-2,TRBV27
TGTGCCAGCAGCTTAAGCGCCCACGGGGGCTACGAGCAGTACTTC,CASSLSAHGGYEQYF,NA,NA,TRBJ2-7,TRBV7-3
TGTGCCAGTAACTGGGCCTCCTACGAGCAGTACTTC,CASNWASYEQYF,NA,NA,TRBJ2-7,TRBV28
TGCGCCAGCAGCTCCCTCTACGAGCAGTACTTC,CASSSLYEQYF,NA,NA,TRBJ2-7,TRBV5-1
TGTGCCAGCAGTCACCTAAAGGGGGCGCGCAACACTGAAGCTTTCTTT,CASSHLKGARNTEAFF,TRBD1,NA,TRBJ1-1,TRBV27
TGTGCCAGCAGCTCCCGGACGGATACCTACGAGCAGTACTTC,CASSSRTDTYEQYF,NA,once,TRBJ2-7,TRBV5-4
TGTGCCAGCAGTCCTTACAGGGGGCAGGGAGGACAGCCCCAGCATTTT,CASSPYRGQGGQPQHF,TRBD1,NA,TRBJ1-5,TRBV28
TGTGCCAGCAGTTTCCCCGGACAGTTCAATGAGCAGTTCTTC,CASSFPGQFNEQFF,NA,few,TRBJ2-1,TRBV28
TGTGCCAGTAGTATTGGCAGCAGCACAGATACGCAGTATTTT,CASSIGSSTDTQYF,NA,NA,TRBJ2-3,TRBV19
TGTGCCAGCAGCGTCGACGGATATAATTCACCCCTCCACTTT,CASSVDGYNSPLHF,NA,NA,TRBJ1-6,TRBV7-3
TGTGCCAGCAGCCCGTCCACTAGCGGGAGCACAGATACGCAGTATTTT,CASSPSTSGSTDTQYF,TRBD2,once,TRBJ2-3,TRBV7-2
TGTGCCAGCAGCGTAGGCCGATCTGGGGCCAACGTCCTGACTTTC,CASSVGRSGANVLTF,NA,NA,TRBJ2-6,TRBV9
TGCGCCAGCAGCGGGGACCCGGACTATGGCTACACCTTC,CASSGDPDYGYTF,NA,NA,TRBJ1-2,TRBV5-1
TGTGCCAGCAGAAACCGGGACAGGGGCCACGAGCAGTACTTC,CASRNRDRGHEQYF,TRBD1,NA,TRBJ2-7,TRBV6-5
TGTGCCAGCAGCTTTGCAGGATCGGGTGGGAATGAGCAGTTCTTC,CASSFAGSGGNEQFF,NA,NA,TRBJ2-1,TRBV7-2
TGTGCCAGCAGTGAAGGCAGGGCTAGCAATCAGCCCCAGCATTTT,CASSEGRASNQPQHF,NA,NA,TRBJ1-5,TRBV2
TGTGCCAGCAGTACCGTAAGCACAGATACGCAGTATTTT,CASSTVSTDTQYF,NA,NA,TRBJ2-3,TRBV28
TGTGCCAGTAGTGCGGGACCGCTCGAAGAGACCCAGTACTTC,CASSAGPLEETQYF,NA,NA,TRBJ2-5,TRBV19
TGCAGCGTTGGGTTGGGTAGCTCCTACAATGAGCAGTTCTTC,CSVGLGSSYNEQFF,NA,once,TRBJ2-1,TRBV29-1
TGTGCCAGCAGCCCCGGGACAGGTTCCTACGAGCAGTACTTC,CASSPGTGSYEQYF,TRBD1,NA,TRBJ2-7,TRBV7-9
TGCGCCAGCAGTCACAGGGGTGATTCTGGAAACACCATATATTTT,CASSHRGDSGNTIYF,TRBD1,NA,TRBJ1-3,TRBV5-1
TGTGCCAGCTCAACTAGCACTGAAGCTTTCTTT,CASSTSTEAFF,NA,NA,TRBJ1-1,TRBV18
TGTGCCAGCTCACCAGTGTCGGTCAACACTGAAGCTTTCTTT,CASSPVSVNTEAFF,NA,NA,TRBJ1-1,TRBV18
TGCGCCAGCAGCCAAGGACAGGGCGGTAACTATGGCTACACCTTC,CASSQGQGGNYGYTF,TRBD1,NA,TRBJ1-2,TRBV4-1
TGTGCCAGCAGCATGACAGGGGCCTACCAAGAGACCCAGTACTTC,CASSMTGAYQETQYF,TRBD1,NA,TRBJ2-5,TRBV7-3
TGTGCCAGCAGTGTTTATGAGCAGTTCTTC,CASSVYEQFF,NA,NA,TRBJ2-1,TRBV2
TGTGCCAGCATAGGATACAGGGTCGGCTCCTACGAGCAGTACTTC,CASIGYRVGSYEQYF,NA,once,TRBJ2-7,TRBV28
TGTGCCATCAGCGAGGGGACAGGGGCCTACGAGCAGTACTTC,CAISEGTGAYEQYF,TRBD1,NA,TRBJ2-7,TRBV10-3
TGTGCCAGCAGCCCCCGGTCTGAATTTAATAATTCACCCCTCCACTTT,CASSPRSEFNNSPLHF,NA,NA,TRBJ1-6,TRBV3-1/TRBV3-2
TGTGCCAGCAGCTTAGGACTAGCGGCCAACACCGGGGAGCTGTTTTTT,CASSLGLAANTGELFF,TRBD2,NA,TRBJ2-2,TRBV7-7
TGTGCCCTCGGGGGGAGCGATGGGGACACCATATATTTT,CALGGSDGDTIYF,NA,NA,TRBJ1-3,TRBV10-3
TGTGCCAGCAGCGTAGGGAGCGGGAGCTCCTACAATGAGCAGTTCTTC,CASSVGSGSSYNEQFF,TRBD2,few,TRBJ2-1,TRBV9
TGTGCCAGCAGGCAGACAGGGTCTGCCCACGAGCAGTACTTC,CASRQTGSAHEQYF,TRBD1,NA,TRBJ2-7,TRBV13
TGTGCCAGCAGCCTGGGTAGTAGTAACTATGGCTACACCTTC,CASSLGSSNYGYTF,NA,NA,TRBJ1-2,TRBV3-1/TRBV3-2
TGTGCCAGCAGCTTGCTTGACAGGGAGACCCAGTACTTC,CASSLLDRETQYF,NA,NA,TRBJ2-5,TRBV5-6
TGTGCCAGCAGGCACAGCACCGGGGAGCTGTTTTTT,CASRHSTGELFF,NA,NA,TRBJ2-2,TRBV5-4
TGTGCCAGCAGCTCAGGGACTAGCGGGAGGATCTACGAGCAGTACTTC,CASSSGTSGRIYEQYF,TRBD2,NA,TRBJ2-7,TRBV7-3
TGTGCCAGCATCATTGGAGGTGGGTCGAGCACTGAAGCTTTCTTT,CASIIGGGSSTEAFF,NA,NA,TRBJ1-1,TRBV5-5
TGTGCCAGCAGCTCTACAGGGTTTGGCTACACCTTC,CASSSTGFGYTF,NA,NA,TRBJ1-2,TRBV7-6
TGTGCCAGCAGGCCGACAGGGCGGGAGACCCAGTACTTC,CASRPTGRETQYF,TRBD1,NA,TRBJ2-5,TRBV6-5
TGCGCCAGCAGGAAGGCTAGCGGTTACGAGCAGTACTTC,CASRKASGYEQYF,TRBD2,NA,TRBJ2-7,TRBV5-1
TGCGCCAGCAGCTTGTCGCCCAGGGATACCGGGGAGCTGTTTTTT,CASSLSPRDTGELFF,NA,once,TRBJ2-2,TRBV5-1
TGTGCCAGCAGTTTCTCTTCTCTAGGGACCGGGGAGCTGTTTTTT,CASSFSSLGTGELFF,NA,NA,TRBJ2-2,TRBV27
TGTGCCAGCAGCCACCATACTCGGGGGGCCTATGGCTACACCTTC,CASSHHTRGAYGYTF,NA,NA,TRBJ1-2,TRBV3-1/TRBV3-2
TGCGCCAGCAGCCTGACAGGGGAGGGTGAAGCTTTCTTT,CASSLTGEGEAFF,TRBD1,NA,TRBJ1-1,TRBV5-1
TGTGCCAGCAGAAGCGGGAGAGCAGCAGATACGCAGTATTTT,CASRSGRAADTQYF,TRBD2,NA,TRBJ2-3,TRBV14